This TCR beta chain was obtained from a study of Graves' ophthalmopathy and Graves' hyperthyroidism. Study-wide results and caveats: Blood also held most thyroid clonotypes expanded above 0.001 frequency.

Moderate-to-severe activity, CAS ≥3, NOSPECS ≥4 and a duration under 3 months were seen in donors with ophthalmopathy. Patients were excluded if they had other autoimmune diseases or uncontrolled infections, and likewise if pregnancy or lactation applied. Physicians reached a diagnosis by relying on clinical symptoms, serum thyroxine, TRAb, thyroid ultrasound and orbital computed tomography. This clonotype was picked up many times. The antigen remains undetermined. For repertoire sequencing, the TCR beta CDR3 regions were amplified from RNA transcripts. HTBI-primed RT-PCR formed the first round, and a multiplex PCR formed the second. A single record per CDR3 protein comes from TCRdb applying MiXCR to the multiplex PCR reads. The sample contains roughly 50,000 distinct CDR3 sequences, 50% of which appear only once. V was shortened by 4 bases and J by 4 bases, with 12 bases between the two germline ends. Germline V gene data show CDR1 as DFQATT and CDR2 as SNEGSKA (reference sequence). This CDR3 region has 13 residues.

V gene TRBV20-1 combines with J gene TRBJ2-3; tentative D call: TRBD2 (5 bases). This clonotype was obtained from an adult man with Graves' ophthalmopathy. The sequencing sample was made of peripheral blood. Here the CDR3 DNA reads TGCAGTGCTAAGTCTAACGGGGCAGATACGCAGTATTTT. Translated: CSAKSNGADTQYF.